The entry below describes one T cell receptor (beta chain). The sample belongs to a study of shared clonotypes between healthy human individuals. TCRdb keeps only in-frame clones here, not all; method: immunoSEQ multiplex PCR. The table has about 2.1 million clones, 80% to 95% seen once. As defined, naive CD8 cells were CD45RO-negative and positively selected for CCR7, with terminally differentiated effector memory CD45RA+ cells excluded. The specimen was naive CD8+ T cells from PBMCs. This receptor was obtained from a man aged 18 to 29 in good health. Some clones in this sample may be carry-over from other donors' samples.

CDR3 sequence: CASSQDIRFNQPQHF. DNA of the CDR3: TGCGCCAGCAGCCAAGACATTCGGTTCAATCAGCCCCAGCATTTT. The genes are TRBV4-3 and TRBJ1-5; D remains unclear. Trimming took 0 bases from V and 3 from J, leaving 9 bases between them. Germline CDR1 reads LGHNA; CDR2 reads YSLEER. CDR3 length equals 15 residues.